Listed below are T cell receptor beta chains from one sample, sequenced in a study of CD8 T cells in Susac syndrome. TCRdb fed the immunoSEQ multiplex PCR reads into MiXCR, producing one record per CDR3 protein. The sample gives 300,000 or so distinct CDR3 sequences, about 92% of which show up once; approximately 0.065% is in the top ten. Source material: CD4+ T cells from PBMCs. These receptors came from a human donor with multiple sclerosis. Both conserved end residues are part of each CDR3. The order of the fields is J gene, D gene, clone size, V gene, CDR3 protein, CDR3 DNA. A D gene is named only where the DNA matches it firmly. Rows give clone size only sometimes, using once, few, many, or a class for an expanded clone.

TRBJ1-5 | TRBD1 | - | TRBV12-3/TRBV12-4 | CASSFGGQGNQPQHF | TGTGCCAGCAGTTTTGGGGGACAGGGCAATCAGCCCCAGCATTTT
TRBJ1-3 | - | - | TRBV2 | CASSDRPYSGNTIYF | TGTGCCAGCAGTGACAGGCCGTACTCTGGAAACACCATATATTTT
TRBJ1-5 | - | - | TRBV6-5 | CASSYRRNQPQHF | TGTGCCAGCAGTTACCGGAGAAATCAGCCCCAGCATTTT
TRBJ2-1 | - | - | TRBV30 | CAWSVGIRGEQFF | TGTGCCTGGAGTGTGGGTATTAGGGGTGAGCAGTTCTTC
TRBJ2-3 | - | - | TRBV11-2 | CASSLVYRTDTQYF | TGTGCCAGCAGCTTAGTGTATCGGACAGATACGCAGTATTTT
TRBJ2-7 | - | - | TRBV20-1 | CSARTGTSGEQYF | TGCAGTGCTAGGACCGGGACTTCTGGCGAGCAGTACTTC
TRBJ2-7 | - | - | TRBV7-9 | CASSLPTLGPGSLYEQYF | TGTGCCAGCAGCTTACCAACCCTTGGTCCAGGGTCTCTCTACGAGCAGTACTTC
TRBJ2-2 | - | - | TRBV12-3/TRBV12-4 | CASSLQAPLNTGELFF | TGTGCCAGCAGTTTGCAGGCGCCCCTGAACACCGGGGAGCTGTTTTTT
TRBJ1-2 | TRBD1 | - | TRBV29-1 | CSATGGQGYTF | TGCAGCGCAACAGGGGGCCAAGGCTACACCTTC
TRBJ2-1 | - | - | TRBV19 | CASSIRAEYNEQFF | TGTGCCAGTAGTATCCGAGCGGAGTACAATGAGCAGTTCTTC
TRBJ2-4 | - | - | TRBV7-2 | CASSLVSAALAKNIQYF | TGTGCCAGCAGCTTAGTCTCGGCGGCCCTAGCCAAAAACATTCAGTACTTC
TRBJ1-5 | - | - | TRBV12-3/TRBV12-4 | CASNPSGYSNQPQHF | TGTGCCAGCAATCCCTCCGGGTATAGCAATCAGCCCCAGCATTTT
TRBJ1-1 | - | - | TRBV7-6 | CASSRGGTLNTEAFF | TGTGCCAGCAGCCGTGGGGGGACCCTGAACACTGAAGCTTTCTTT
TRBJ2-3 | - | - | TRBV19 | CASGASTDTQYF | TGTGCCAGCGGGGCAAGCACAGATACGCAGTATTTT
TRBJ2-2 | - | once | TRBV3-1 | CASSQKGSMPGELFF | TGTGCCAGCAGCCAAAAAGGTTCGATGCCCGGGGAGCTGTTTTTT
TRBJ1-4 | - | - | TRBV5-1 | CASSSGGTPTNEKLFF | TGCGCCAGCAGCTCTGGCGGGACTCCAACTAATGAAAAACTGTTTTTT
TRBJ2-1 | TRBD1 | - | TRBV10-3 | CAISPTGADEQFF | TGTGCCATCAGTCCGACAGGGGCGGATGAGCAGTTCTTC
TRBJ2-3 | - | - | TRBV29-1 | CSVDQGSSTDTQYF | TGCAGCGTGGACCAGGGTTCTAGCACAGATACGCAGTATTTT
TRBJ1-1 | - | - | TRBV29-1 | CSVASRNTEAFF | TGCAGCGTTGCGTCGCGGAACACTGAAGCTTTCTTT
TRBJ1-2 | - | - | TRBV19 | CASSIPDGPGGYTF | TGTGCCAGTAGTATTCCGGACGGTCCGGGAGGCTACACCTTC
TRBJ1-1 | - | - | TRBV30 | CAWSAVALNTEAFF | TGTGCCTGGAGTGCGGTGGCCCTGAACACTGAAGCTTTCTTT
TRBJ1-3 | - | - | TRBV12-3/TRBV12-4 | CASSFSSGNTIYF | TGTGCCAGTAGCTTTTCGAGTGGAAACACCATATATTTT
TRBJ2-7 | TRBD2 | once | TRBV25-1 | CASSESGGAVYEQYF | TGTGCCAGCAGTGAATCGGGGGGGGCGGTCTACGAGCAGTACTTC
TRBJ2-3 | - | - | TRBV3-1 | CASSQGRGLSTDTQYF | TGTGCCAGCAGCCAAGGGCGGGGGCTAAGCACAGATACGCAGTATTTT
TRBJ2-7 | - | - | TRBV20-1 | CSARVVGVGYEQYF | TGCAGTGCTAGAGTCGTCGGGGTCGGGTACGAGCAGTACTTC
TRBJ1-1 | - | - | TRBV19 | CASSIAGMGNTEAFF | TGTGCCAGTAGTATAGCCGGGATGGGGAACACTGAAGCTTTCTTT
TRBJ2-7 | - | - | TRBV7-2 | CASSPGRNSYEQYF | TGTGCCAGCAGCCCCGGACGGAACTCCTACGAGCAGTACTTC
TRBJ2-1 | - | - | TRBV3-1 | CASSSPGGSYNEQFF | TGTGCCAGCAGCTCCCCAGGGGGGAGTTACAATGAGCAGTTCTTC
TRBJ2-7 | - | - | TRBV7-8 | CASRNKPSSYEQYF | TGTGCCAGCAGGAATAAACCGAGCTCCTACGAGCAGTACTTC
TRBJ2-7 | - | - | TRBV20-1 | CSARAPRTERASYEQYF | TGCAGTGCTAGAGCACCTCGGACAGAAAGGGCCAGTTACGAGCAGTACTTC
TRBJ2-5 | TRBD1 | - | TRBV10-3 | CAISPGTGPGETQYF | TGTGCCATCAGTCCCGGGACAGGCCCGGGGGAGACCCAGTACTTC
TRBJ2-3 | TRBD2 | - | TRBV7-2 | CASSLVGGRSTDTQYF | TGTGCCAGCAGCTTAGTCGGCGGGAGAAGCACAGATACGCAGTATTTT
TRBJ2-2 | TRBD1 | - | TRBV12-3/TRBV12-4 | CASSRDRGLPGELFF | TGTGCCAGCAGCCGGGACAGGGGCCTGCCCGGGGAGCTGTTTTTT
TRBJ2-2 | - | - | TRBV19 | CASKGTTNTGELFF | TGTGCCAGTAAAGGGACGACGAACACCGGGGAGCTGTTTTTT
TRBJ1-5 | - | - | TRBV6-1 | CASSSDTNGNQPQHF | TGTGCCAGCAGTTCCGACACAAACGGGAATCAGCCCCAGCATTTT
TRBJ2-4 | TRBD2 | - | TRBV5-1 | CASGTSGGKNIQYF | TGCGCCAGCGGGACTAGCGGGGGGAAAAACATTCAGTACTTC
TRBJ1-6 | - | - | TRBV2 | CAISTGPNSPLHF | TGTGCCATCTCTACAGGACCTAATTCACCCCTCCACTTT
TRBJ2-1 | TRBD2 | few | TRBV7-9 | CASSPTSGRRNEQFF | TGTGCCAGCAGCCCGACTAGCGGGAGGAGAAATGAGCAGTTCTTC
TRBJ2-1 | TRBD2 | - | TRBV18 | CASSRGTTYEQFF | TGTGCCAGCTCACGTGGGACTACCTATGAGCAGTTCTTC
TRBJ2-2 | TRBD2 | - | TRBV6-5 | CASTPGGVGELFF | TGTGCCAGCACTCCGGGGGGGGTGGGGGAGCTGTTTTTT
TRBJ2-5 | - | - | TRBV7-2 | CASSYQLLGAQETQYF | TGTGCCAGCAGCTACCAACTCCTAGGGGCCCAGGAGACCCAGTACTTC
TRBJ1-4 | - | - | TRBV6-4 | CASSDVQGGPTNEKLFF | TGTGCCAGCAGTGACGTCCAGGGAGGTCCCACTAATGAAAAACTGTTTTTT
TRBJ2-1 | TRBD2 | - | TRBV5-1 | CASSLDIGTSGNEQFF | TGCGCCAGCAGCTTGGATATAGGGACTAGCGGTAATGAGCAGTTCTTC
TRBJ2-1 | TRBD2 | once | TRBV6-2/TRBV6-3 | CASGLLLAGADNEQFF | TGTGCCAGCGGGCTATTACTAGCGGGAGCCGACAATGAGCAGTTCTTC
TRBJ1-2 | - | - | TRBV4-1 | CASSQATEGYGYTF | TGCGCCAGCAGCCAAGCTACGGAGGGCTATGGCTACACCTTC
TRBJ2-1 | - | - | TRBV10-2 | CASSERGPYEQFF | TGCGCCAGCAGTGAGCGGGGCCCCTATGAGCAGTTCTTC
TRBJ2-3 | - | - | TRBV10-3 | CAISGDKGTDTQYF | TGTGCCATCAGTGGCGATAAGGGCACAGATACGCAGTATTTT
TRBJ2-1 | - | once | TRBV3-1 | CASSPPLGILNEQFF | TGTGCCAGCAGCCCACCCCTCGGGATCCTCAATGAGCAGTTCTTC
TRBJ1-1 | TRBD1 | - | TRBV7-9 | CASSSRQGAPTEAFF | TGTGCCAGCAGCTCAAGACAGGGGGCGCCCACTGAAGCTTTCTTT